Described below is a single TCR beta chain sequence and its context. Authors' methods: Estimation of nucleated cell counts was performed using reference gene primer amplification. The data were produced by immunoSEQ multiplex PCR, yet TCRdb's version contains in-frame clones alone and is incomplete. V and J calls and clone size are as listed in that table; D and trimming were resolved from the DNA. The table records under 250,000 clones, over 75% of them present only once. This record comes from a study of blood T cell repertoires in COVID-19. After removal of 0 bases from V and 4 bases from J, the junction contained 4 bases not matched to a gene. The CDR3 totals 16 residues. Germline CDR1 reads SGHRS; CDR2 reads YFSETQ.

Sequencing was carried out using PBMCs or T cells enriched from blood (not recorded which). This receptor was obtained from a man aged 40-55 years who had recovered from COVID-19. The rearrangement links TRBV5-1 to TRBJ2-1; the match to TRBD2 covers 10 bases. The chain's CDR3 is CASSLALAGDYNEQFF. The CDR3 DNA reads TGCGCCAGCAGCTTGGCTCTAGCGGGGGATTACAATGAGCAGTTCTTC.